Each of the 21 T cell receptor beta chains below was sequenced from the same sample in a study of immune cell composition in non-small cell lung cancer. TCRdb keeps only in-frame clones here, not all; method: immunoSEQ multiplex PCR. Among around 3,100 clones, roughly 70% were seen once, and the ten largest hold more than 12%. The normal lung sample lay at least 3 cm, and maximally far, from the tumour. These data are also associated with another study on CD4 T cells in lung cancer.

The material sequenced was non-adjacent lung tissue. These receptors were collected from a human donor with non-small cell lung cancer.

In this sample, this clone turned up a few times. The genes are TRBV7-9 and TRBJ2-7; D perhaps matches TRBD1 (7 bases). V lost 5 bases, J lost 5 bases, and 19 bases lay in between. The length of the CDR3 is 15 residues. From germline, CDR1 is SEHNR and CDR2 FQNEAQ (reference sequence). The DNA for the CDR3 is TGTGCCAGCAGCACTACACAGGGGAGGAAGGACGAGCAGTACTTC. It encodes CASSTTQGRKDEQYF.

This clone occurred a few times. The rearrangement joins TRBV11-3 to TRBJ1-1, with D possibly matching TRBD1 (6 bases). V was cut by 8 bases and J by 0 bases, with 10 bases left in between. The CDR3 totals 13 residues. Germline loops: CDR1 SGHNT, CDR2 YENEEA. In DNA form, the CDR3 reads TGTGCCAGCTCCGACAGGCTGAACACTGAAGCTTTCTTT. Amino acid sequence: CASSDRLNTEAFF.

The chain combines TRBV5-1 with TRBJ2-7, with 15 bases fitting TRBD2. The length of the CDR3 is 16 residues. CDR1 is SGHRS, CDR2 YFSETQ, per germline. With V trimmed by 4 bases and J by 7 bases, 9 bases remained unmatched. The CDR3 loop is CASSPEPGLAGGEQYV. DNA of the CDR3: TGCGCCAGCAGCCCAGAACCGGGACTAGCGGGAGGAGAGCAGTACGTC.

The chain joins TRBV28 to TRBJ2-7, with 10 bases fitting TRBD2. This CDR3 is built from 20 residues. J gave up 1 base and V 5 bases, and 20 bases lay outside the gene matches. Germline V gene sequence: CDR1 MDHEN, CDR2 SYDVKM. CDR3 residues: CASSPGWASGSRRNSYEQYF. As DNA, the CDR3 is TGTGCCAGCAGTCCAGGGTGGGCTAGCGGGAGTCGGCGAAATTCCTACGAGCAGTACTTC.

This clone showed up just a few times. This rearrangement joins TRBV7-3 to TRBJ2-5; no firm D call. Germline CDR1 reads SGHTA; CDR2 reads FQGTGA. The CDR3 totals 13 residues. The germline V and J ends were trimmed by 2 bases and 2 bases, with 6 bases remaining between them. The DNA for the CDR3 is TGTGCCAGCAGCTTAGAGGTTCAAGAGACCCAGTACTTC. Its protein is CASSLEVQETQYF.

The V and J genes are TRBV6-5 and TRBJ2-1, with 9 bases fitting TRBD2. Germline V CDR1 and CDR2: MNHEY, SVGAGI. The CDR3 runs to 16 residues. V was pared by 0 bases and J by 2 bases, with 2 bases of the junction left unmatched. As DNA, the CDR3 is TGTGCCAGCAGTTACTCTGGCGGGAGGGCCTACAATGAGCAGTTCTTC. Protein product: CASSYSGGRAYNEQFF.

In nucleotides, the CDR3 is TGTGCCAGCAGCTTGTCAGAGGGGAGGACAAGCGATGAGCAGTTCTTC. This codes for CASSLSEGRTSDEQFF. V usage is TRBV7-9 and J usage is TRBJ2-1; D is perhaps TRBD2 (6 bases). The CDR3 covers 16 residues. V was trimmed by 3 bases and J by 8 bases, leaving 20 bases between them. Per the germline V gene, CDR1 is SEHNR and CDR2 is FQNEAQ (reference sequence).

The sample holds a few counts of this clone. This sequence joins TRBV28 and TRBJ1-1; D possibly corresponds to TRBD1 (6 bases). Looked up from germline, CDR1 is MDHEN and CDR2 is SYDVKM. The CDR3 has 14 residues. V was pared by 6 bases and J by 5 bases, with 16 bases between. The DNA for the CDR3 is TGTGCCAGCAGATCTACAGGGTACCGGACTGAAGCTTTCTTT. Protein sequence: CASRSTGYRTEAFF.

This chain connects TRBV18 to TRBJ2-3; 8 positions match TRBD1. The germline V gene encodes CDR1 KGHSH and CDR2 LQKENI. The V and J ends lost 2 bases and 5 bases, in that order; junction bases with no gene match: 6. The CDR3 loop spans 15 amino acids. The CDR3 sequence is CASSPIQGALDTQYF. The CDR3 nucleotides are TGTGCCAGCTCACCAATCCAGGGGGCGTTAGATACGCAGTATTTT.

The V call is TRBV6-5, the J call TRBJ2-3; D may be TRBD1 (6 bases). The CDR3 length is 13 residues. With 8 bases removed from V and 4 bases from J, the gap between germline ends came to 13 bases. The germline V gene encodes CDR1 MNHEY and CDR2 SVGAGI. CDR3 nucleotides: TGTGCCAGCTTAGGAGGACAGTCAGATACGCAGTATTTT. Translated, it gives CASLGGQSDTQYF.

The sample holds a few counts of this clone. The CDR3 reads CASNPLAGAGELFF. CDR3 DNA sequence: TGTGCCAGTAACCCACTAGCGGGAGCCGGGGAGCTGTTTTTT. The J gene is TRBJ2-2, the V gene TRBV19; 11 bases align to TRBD2. Germline V gene sequence: CDR1 LNHDA, CDR2 SQIVND (reference sequence). J was trimmed by 6 bases and V by 7 bases; bases with no gene match: 4. The CDR3 runs 14 residues.

This clone showed up just a few times. V usage is TRBV5-6 and J usage is TRBJ2-5; TRBD2 aligns across 10 bases. Germline CDR1 is SGHDT and CDR2 is YYEEEE. The junction had 9 bases not matched to a gene; V was cut back by 5 bases and J by 5 bases. This CDR3 is built from 15 residues. CDR3 bases: TGTGCCAGCAGTTTCAGAGCGGGAGGGCCCGAGACCCAGTACTTC. It yields the protein CASSFRAGGPETQYF.

This clone was seen only once. The chain is built from TRBV25-1 and TRBJ2-3, with TRBD2 identical over 7 bases. From germline, CDR1 is MGHDK and CDR2 SYGVNS. This CDR3 is built from 14 residues. Trimming removed 10 bases from V and 2 bases from J; junction bases left unmatched: 9. This CDR3 is CATWDYPFTDTQYF. As DNA, the CDR3 is TGTGCCACTTGGGACTACCCTTTCACAGATACGCAGTATTTT.

This clone was counted between two and nine times. V is TRBV28 and J is TRBJ1-3, with D possibly being TRBD1 (5 bases). This CDR3 spans 16 amino acids. Trimming removed 2 bases from V and 3 bases from J, with 14 bases in between. The germline gives CDR1 MDHEN, CDR2 SYDVKM. CDR3 DNA sequence: TGTGCCAGCAGTTTAGAACCTGGAGGGGATGGAAACACCATATATTTT. Its translation is CASSLEPGGDGNTIYF.

This chain joins TRBV2 and TRBJ1-2, with 7 bases identical to TRBD1. Trimming cost V 2 bases and J 6 bases; bases outside gene matches: 6. CDR1 is SNHLY and CDR2 is FYNNEI in the germline V gene. The CDR3 has 14 residues. In nucleotides, the CDR3 is TGTGCCAGCAGTGAACAGGGGGGCCGGCATGGCTACACCTTC. It encodes CASSEQGGRHGYTF.

The chain uses TRBV13 and TRBJ1-5; D unclear. The CDR3 loop spans 13 amino acids. Germline V gene sequence: CDR1 PRHDT, CDR2 FYEKMQ (reference sequence). The V gene lost 2 bases and the J gene lost 4 bases, with 6 bases spanning the gap. CDR3 region: CASSLTGNQPQHF. The DNA for the CDR3 is TGTGCCAGCAGCTTAACGGGGAATCAGCCCCAGCATTTT.

This chain joins TRBV6-1 and TRBJ1-4; TRBD1 aligns across 8 bases. J lost 8 bases, V lost 2 bases, and 7 bases had no gene match. Per germline, CDR1 MNHNS and CDR2 SASEGT. This CDR3 has 15 residues. The CDR3 here is CASSEIIGQGEKLFF. The CDR3 nucleotides read TGTGCCAGCAGTGAAATTATCGGACAGGGAGAAAAACTGTTTTTT.

V usage is TRBV6-1 and J usage is TRBJ2-6; D is possibly TRBD2 (5 bases). CDR1 and CDR2 from the germline V gene are MNHNS and SASEGT. V shed 5 bases and J shed 0 bases, with 8 bases lying between them. The CDR3 extends over 15 amino acids. The CDR3 sequence is CASSTTNSGANVLTF. CDR3 bases: TGTGCCAGCAGTACGACTAACTCTGGGGCCAACGTCCTGACTTTC.

Note on this clone: A read error may account for a junction end that differs from germline. The chain joins TRBV19 to TRBJ2-3; 7 bases map to TRBD2. Germline CDR1 and CDR2: LNHDA and SQIVND (reference sequence). The CDR3 totals 15 residues. The CDR3: CASSLEGGSGDTQYF. The CDR3 nucleotides are TGTGCCAGTAGTCTAGAGGGAGGGTCGGGAGATACGCAGTATTTT.

The V call is TRBV9, the J call TRBJ2-3; weak D call: TRBD2 (5 bases). The V gene lost 0 bases and the J gene lost 2 bases, with 13 bases spanning the gap. This CDR3 region has 16 residues. Germline V gene data show CDR1 as SGDLS and CDR2 as YYNGEE. CDR3 residues: CASSVVGEVLTDTQYF. The CDR3 nucleotides read TGTGCCAGCAGCGTAGTCGGGGAAGTACTCACAGATACGCAGTATTTT.

The chain is built from TRBV6-1 and TRBJ1-5; 7 bases agree with TRBD1. Germline V lookup: CDR1 MNHNS, CDR2 SASEGT. The CDR3 has 14 amino acids. V shed 3 bases and J 3 bases; nucleotides not matched to a gene: 2. The CDR3 is CASSEGQNNQPQHF. The CDR3 nucleotides are TGTGCCAGCAGTGAGGGACAGAACAATCAGCCCCAGCATTTT.